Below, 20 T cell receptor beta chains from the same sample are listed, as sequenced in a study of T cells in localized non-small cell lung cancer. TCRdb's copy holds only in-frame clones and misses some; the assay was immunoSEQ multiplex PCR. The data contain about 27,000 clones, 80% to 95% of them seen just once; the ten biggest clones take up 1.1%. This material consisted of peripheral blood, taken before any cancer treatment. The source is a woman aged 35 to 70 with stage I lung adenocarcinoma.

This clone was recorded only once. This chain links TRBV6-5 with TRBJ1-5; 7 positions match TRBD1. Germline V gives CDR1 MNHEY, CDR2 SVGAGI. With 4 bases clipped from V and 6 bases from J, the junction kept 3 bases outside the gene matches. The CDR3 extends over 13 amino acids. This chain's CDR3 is CASSWAGGQPQHF. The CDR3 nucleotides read TGTGCCAGCAGTTGGGCAGGGGGTCAGCCCCAGCATTTT.

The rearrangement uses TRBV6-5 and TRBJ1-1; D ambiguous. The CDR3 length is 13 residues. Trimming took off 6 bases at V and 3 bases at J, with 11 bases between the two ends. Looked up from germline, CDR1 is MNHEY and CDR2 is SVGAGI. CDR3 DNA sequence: TGTGCCAGCAGATTCACGCGAGACACTGAAGCTTTCTTT. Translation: CASRFTRDTEAFF.

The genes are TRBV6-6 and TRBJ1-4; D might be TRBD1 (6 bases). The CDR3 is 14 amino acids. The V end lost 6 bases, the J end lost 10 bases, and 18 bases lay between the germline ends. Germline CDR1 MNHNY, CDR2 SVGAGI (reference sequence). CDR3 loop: CASSSGGGQGKLFF. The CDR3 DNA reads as TGTGCCAGCAGCTCCGGTGGGGGGCAAGGAAAACTGTTTTTT.

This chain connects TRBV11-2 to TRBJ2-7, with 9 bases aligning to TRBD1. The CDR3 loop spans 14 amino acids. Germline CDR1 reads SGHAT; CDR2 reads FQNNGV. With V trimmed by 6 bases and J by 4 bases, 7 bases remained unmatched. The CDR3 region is CASRTSDRGYEQYF. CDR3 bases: TGTGCCAGCAGGACCTCGGACAGGGGTTACGAGCAGTACTTC.

The CDR3: CASSSAGTSNNEQFF. In DNA, the CDR3 is TGTGCCAGCAGCTCCGCCGGGACCTCTAACAATGAGCAGTTCTTC. The chain uses TRBV5-4 and TRBJ2-1; D may correspond to TRBD1 or TRBD2 (5 bases each). The CDR3 runs to 15 residues. Germline lookup yields CDR1 SGHNT and CDR2 YYREEE (reference sequence). Trimming stripped 3 bases from V and 5 bases from J, with 15 bases between.

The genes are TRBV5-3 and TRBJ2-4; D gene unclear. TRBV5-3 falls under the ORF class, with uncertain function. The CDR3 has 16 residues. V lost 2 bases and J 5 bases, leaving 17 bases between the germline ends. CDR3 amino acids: CARSLVRCHDENIQYF. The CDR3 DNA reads TGTGCCAGAAGCTTAGTGCGGTGCCACGATGAAAACATTCAGTACTTC.

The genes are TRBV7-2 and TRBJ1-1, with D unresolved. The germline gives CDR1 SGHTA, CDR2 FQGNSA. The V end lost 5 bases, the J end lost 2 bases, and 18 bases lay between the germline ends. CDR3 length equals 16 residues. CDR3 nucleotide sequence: TGTGCCAGCAGCCCGACCGCGCTGGGGATAAACACTGAAGCTTTCTTT. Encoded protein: CASSPTALGINTEAFF.

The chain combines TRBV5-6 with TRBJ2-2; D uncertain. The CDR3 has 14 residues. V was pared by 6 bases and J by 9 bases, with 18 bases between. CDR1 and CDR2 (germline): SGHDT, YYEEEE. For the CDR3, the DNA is TGTGCCAGCACCCCGGGCGGCCCCAGCAGGGAGCTGTTTTTT. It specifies CASTPGGPSRELFF. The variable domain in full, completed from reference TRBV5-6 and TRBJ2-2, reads DAGVTQSPTHLIKTRGQQVTLRCSPKSGHDTVSWYQQALGQGPQFIFQYYEEEERQRGNFPDRFSGHQFPNYSSELNVNALLLGDSALYLCASTPGGPSRELFFGEGSRLTVL.

CDR3 in amino acids: CASSQEVVRPNYGYTF. The CDR3 bases are TGCGCCAGCAGCCAAGAGGTAGTACGCCCTAACTATGGCTACACCTTC. The V and J genes are TRBV4-1 and TRBJ1-2; D not resolved. From germline, CDR1 is MGHRA and CDR2 YSYEKL. This CDR3 region has 16 residues. V was trimmed by 0 bases and J by 0 bases, leaving 11 bases between them.

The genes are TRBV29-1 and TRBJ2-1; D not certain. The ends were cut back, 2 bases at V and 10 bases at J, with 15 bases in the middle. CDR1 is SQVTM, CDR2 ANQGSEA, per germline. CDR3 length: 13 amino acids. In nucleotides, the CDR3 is TGCAGCGTTGAAATGGTCTACGGGCCCGAGCAGTTCTTC. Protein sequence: CSVEMVYGPEQFF.

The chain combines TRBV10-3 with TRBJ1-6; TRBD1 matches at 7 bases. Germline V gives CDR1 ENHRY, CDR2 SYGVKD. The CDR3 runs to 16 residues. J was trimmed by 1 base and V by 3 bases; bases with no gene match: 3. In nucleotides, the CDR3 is TGTGCCATCAGTGAAGGCAGGGGGTCCTATAATTCACCCCTCCACTTT. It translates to CAISEGRGSYNSPLHF.

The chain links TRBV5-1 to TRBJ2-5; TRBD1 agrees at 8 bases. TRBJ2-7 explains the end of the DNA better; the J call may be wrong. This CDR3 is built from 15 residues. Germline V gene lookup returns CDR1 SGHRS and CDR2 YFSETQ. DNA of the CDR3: TGCGCCAGCAGCCTCCAGGGGGCGGCGGTGGACGAGCAGTACTTC. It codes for CASSLQGAAVDEQYF.

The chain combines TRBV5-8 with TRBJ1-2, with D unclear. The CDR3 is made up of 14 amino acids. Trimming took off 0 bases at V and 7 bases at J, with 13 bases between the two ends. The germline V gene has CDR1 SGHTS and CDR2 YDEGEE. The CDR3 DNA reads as TGTGCCAGCAGCTTGGGAACCCTTCAGGCTGGCTACACCTTC. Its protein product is CASSLGTLQAGYTF.

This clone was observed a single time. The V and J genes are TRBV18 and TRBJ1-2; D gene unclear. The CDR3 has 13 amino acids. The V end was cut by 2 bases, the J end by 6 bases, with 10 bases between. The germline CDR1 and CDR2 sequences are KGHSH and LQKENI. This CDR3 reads CASSPSAGDGYTF. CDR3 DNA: TGTGCCAGCTCACCATCGGCAGGTGATGGCTACACCTTC.

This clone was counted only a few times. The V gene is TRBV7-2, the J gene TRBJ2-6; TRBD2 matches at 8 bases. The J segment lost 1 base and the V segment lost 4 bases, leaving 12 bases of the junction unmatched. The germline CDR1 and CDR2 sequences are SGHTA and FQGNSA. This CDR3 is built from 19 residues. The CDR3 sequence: CASSSTGRAGRSGANVLTF. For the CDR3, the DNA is TGTGCCAGCAGCTCCACCGGGAGGGCAGGGAGGTCTGGGGCCAACGTCCTGACTTTC.

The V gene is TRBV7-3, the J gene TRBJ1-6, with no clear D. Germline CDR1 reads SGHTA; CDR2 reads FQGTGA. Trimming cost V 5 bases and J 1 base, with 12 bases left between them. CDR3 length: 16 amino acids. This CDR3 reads CASSPSARSYNSPLHF. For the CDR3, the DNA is TGTGCCAGCAGCCCCTCAGCGAGGTCCTATAATTCACCCCTCCACTTT.

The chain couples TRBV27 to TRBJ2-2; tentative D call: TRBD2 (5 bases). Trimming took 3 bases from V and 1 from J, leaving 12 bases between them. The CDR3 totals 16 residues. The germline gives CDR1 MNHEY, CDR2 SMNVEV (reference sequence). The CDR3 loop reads CASSLSVARNTGELFF. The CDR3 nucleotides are TGTGCCAGCAGTTTGTCGGTAGCGCGGAACACCGGGGAGCTGTTTTTT.

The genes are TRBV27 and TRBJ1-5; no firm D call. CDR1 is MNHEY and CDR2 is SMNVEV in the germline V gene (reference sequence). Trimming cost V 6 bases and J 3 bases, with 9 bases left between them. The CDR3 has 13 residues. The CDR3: CASSGLINQPQHF. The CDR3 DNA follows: TGTGCCAGCAGCGGACTGATCAATCAGCCCCAGCATTTT.

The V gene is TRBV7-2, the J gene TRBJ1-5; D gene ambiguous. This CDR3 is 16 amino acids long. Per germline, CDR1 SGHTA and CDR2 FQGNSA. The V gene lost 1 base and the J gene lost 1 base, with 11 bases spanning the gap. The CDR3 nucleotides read TGTGCCAGCAGCTTAGGTTCAGGCTGGAGCAATCAGCCCCAGCATTTT. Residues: CASSLGSGWSNQPQHF.

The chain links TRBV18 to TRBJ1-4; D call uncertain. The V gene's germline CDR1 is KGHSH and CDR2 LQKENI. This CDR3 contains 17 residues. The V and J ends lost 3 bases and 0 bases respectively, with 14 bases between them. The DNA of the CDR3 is TGTGCCAGCTCACCCGTGCGGGAGGAGTCAACTAATGAAAAACTGTTTTTT. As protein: CASSPVREESTNEKLFF.